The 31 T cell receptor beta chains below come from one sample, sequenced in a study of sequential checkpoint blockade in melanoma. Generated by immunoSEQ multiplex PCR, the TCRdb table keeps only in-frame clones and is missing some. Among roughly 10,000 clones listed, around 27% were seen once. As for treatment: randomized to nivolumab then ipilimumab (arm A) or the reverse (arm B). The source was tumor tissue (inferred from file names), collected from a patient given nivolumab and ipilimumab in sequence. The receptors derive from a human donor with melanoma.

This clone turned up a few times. The CDR3 protein is CASSSLGTGELFF. Written as DNA, the CDR3 is TGTGCCAGTAGCAGCCTCGGCACCGGGGAGCTGTTTTTT. The V and J genes are TRBV19 and TRBJ2-2, with D unclear. Trimming shortened V by 6 bases and J by 4 bases, and 9 bases separated the two germline ends. Germline CDR1 and CDR2: LNHDA and SQIVND (reference sequence). This CDR3 comprises 13 residues. The entire variable domain, with the rest obtained from reference TRBV19 and TRBJ2-2, is as follows: DGGITQSPKYLFRKEGQNVTLSCEQNLNHDAMYWYRQDPGQGLRLIYYSQIVNDFQKGDIAEGYSVSREKKESFPLTVTSAQKNPTAFYLCASSSLGTGELFFGEGSRLTVL.

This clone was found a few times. The CDR3 loop reads CASSVGSQLNQPQHF. For the CDR3, the DNA is TGTGCCAGCAGCGTGGGCAGCCAACTGAATCAGCCCCAGCATTTT. This chain joins TRBV9 and TRBJ1-5, with D hard to call. This CDR3 contains 15 residues. CDR1 and CDR2 (germline): SGDLS, YYNGEE. Trimming left V 2 bases short and J 4 bases short, with 13 bases between. Full variable domain (outside the CDR3, taken from reference TRBV9 and TRBJ1-5): DSGVTQTPKHLITATGQRVTLRCSPRSGDLSVYWYQQSLDQGLQFLIQYYNGEERAKGNILERFSAQQFPDLHSELNLSSLELGDSALYFCASSVGSQLNQPQHFGDGTRLSIL.

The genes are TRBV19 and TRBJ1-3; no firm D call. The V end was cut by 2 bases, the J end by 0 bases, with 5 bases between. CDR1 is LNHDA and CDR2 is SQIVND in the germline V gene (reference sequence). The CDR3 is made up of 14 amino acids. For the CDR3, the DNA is TGTGCCAGTAGTATATCAAGCTCTGGAAACACCATATATTTT. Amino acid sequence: CASSISSSGNTIYF.

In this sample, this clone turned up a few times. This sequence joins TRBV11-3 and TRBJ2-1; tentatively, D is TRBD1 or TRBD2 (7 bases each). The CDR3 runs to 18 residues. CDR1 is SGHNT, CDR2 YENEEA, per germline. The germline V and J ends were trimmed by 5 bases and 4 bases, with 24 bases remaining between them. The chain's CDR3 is CASSPEGAGGGFYNEQFF. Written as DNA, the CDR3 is TGTGCCAGCAGCCCAGAGGGTGCAGGGGGGGGTTTTTACAATGAGCAGTTCTTC.

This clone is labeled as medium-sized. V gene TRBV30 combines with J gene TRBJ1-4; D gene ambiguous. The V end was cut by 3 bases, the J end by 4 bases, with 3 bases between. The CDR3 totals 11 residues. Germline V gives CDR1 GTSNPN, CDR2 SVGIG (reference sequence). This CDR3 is CAWSRNEKLFF. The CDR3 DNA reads TGTGCCTGGAGCCGTAATGAAAAACTGTTTTTT.

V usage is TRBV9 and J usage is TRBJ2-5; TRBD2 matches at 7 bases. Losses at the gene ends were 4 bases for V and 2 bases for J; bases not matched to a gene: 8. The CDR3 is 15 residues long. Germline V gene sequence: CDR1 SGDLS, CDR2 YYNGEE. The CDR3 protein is CASSPGLGQQETQYF. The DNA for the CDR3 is TGTGCCAGCAGCCCCGGACTAGGACAACAAGAGACCCAGTACTTC.

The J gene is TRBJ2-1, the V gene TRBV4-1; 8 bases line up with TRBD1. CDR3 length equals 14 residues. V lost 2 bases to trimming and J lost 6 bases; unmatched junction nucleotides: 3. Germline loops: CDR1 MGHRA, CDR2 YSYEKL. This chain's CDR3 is CASSQTGTGNEQFF. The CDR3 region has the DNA TGCGCCAGCAGCCAAACCGGGACAGGCAATGAGCAGTTCTTC.

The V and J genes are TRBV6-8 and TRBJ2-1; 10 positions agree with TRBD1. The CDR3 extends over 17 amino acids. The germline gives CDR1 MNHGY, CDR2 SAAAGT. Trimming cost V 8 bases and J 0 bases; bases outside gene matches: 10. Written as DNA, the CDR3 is TGTGCCAGCCGGGAATGGGGACAGGGGAGCTCCTACAATGAGCAGTTCTTC. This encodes CASREWGQGSSYNEQFF.

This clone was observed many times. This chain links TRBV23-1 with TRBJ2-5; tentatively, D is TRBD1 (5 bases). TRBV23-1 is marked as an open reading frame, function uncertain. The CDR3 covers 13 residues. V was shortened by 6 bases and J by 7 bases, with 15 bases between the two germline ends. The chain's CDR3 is CASRSQGGRTQYF. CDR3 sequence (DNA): TGCGCCAGCAGATCGCAGGGTGGACGGACCCAGTACTTC.

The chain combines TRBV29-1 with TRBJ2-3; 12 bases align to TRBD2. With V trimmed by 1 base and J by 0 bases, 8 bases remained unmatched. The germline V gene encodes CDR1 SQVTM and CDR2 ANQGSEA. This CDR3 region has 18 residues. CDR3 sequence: CSVEVPSGGASSTDTQYF. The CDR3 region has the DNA TGCAGCGTTGAAGTCCCTAGCGGGGGGGCCAGTAGCACAGATACGCAGTATTTT.

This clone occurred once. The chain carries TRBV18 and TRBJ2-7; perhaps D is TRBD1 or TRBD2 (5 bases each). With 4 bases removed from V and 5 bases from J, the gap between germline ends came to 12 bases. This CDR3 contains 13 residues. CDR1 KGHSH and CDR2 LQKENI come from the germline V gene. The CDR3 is CASSQGPKNEQYF. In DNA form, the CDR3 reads TGTGCCAGCTCACAGGGACCCAAGAACGAGCAGTACTTC.

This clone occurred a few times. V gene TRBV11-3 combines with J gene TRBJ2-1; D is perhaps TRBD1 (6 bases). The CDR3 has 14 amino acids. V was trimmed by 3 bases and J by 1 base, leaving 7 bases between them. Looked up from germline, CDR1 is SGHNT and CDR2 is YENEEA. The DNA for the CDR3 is TGTGCCAGCAGCTTCGGACAGTCCTACAATGAGCAGTTCTTC. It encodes CASSFGQSYNEQFF.

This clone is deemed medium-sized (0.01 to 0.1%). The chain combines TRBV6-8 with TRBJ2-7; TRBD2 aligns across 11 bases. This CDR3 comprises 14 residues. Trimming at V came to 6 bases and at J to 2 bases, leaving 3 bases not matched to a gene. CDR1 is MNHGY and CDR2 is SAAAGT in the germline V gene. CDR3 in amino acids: CASSLTSGAYEQYF. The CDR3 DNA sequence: TGTGCCAGCAGCTTGACTAGCGGGGCCTACGAGCAGTACTTC.

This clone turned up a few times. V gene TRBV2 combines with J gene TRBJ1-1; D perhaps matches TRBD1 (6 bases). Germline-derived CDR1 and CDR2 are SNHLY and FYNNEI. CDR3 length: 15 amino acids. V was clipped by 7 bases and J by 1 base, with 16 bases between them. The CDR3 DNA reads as TGTGCCAGCAAGCGACAGGCGTGGGGGAACACTGAAGCTTTCTTT. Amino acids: CASKRQAWGNTEAFF.

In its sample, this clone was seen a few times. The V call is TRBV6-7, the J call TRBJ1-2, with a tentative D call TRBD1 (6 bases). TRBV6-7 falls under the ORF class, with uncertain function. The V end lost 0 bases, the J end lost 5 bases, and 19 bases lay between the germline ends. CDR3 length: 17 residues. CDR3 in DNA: TGTGCCAGCAGTTACTCGGGGGCCACCCCGGGATTATATGGCTACACCTTC. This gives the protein CASSYSGATPGLYGYTF.

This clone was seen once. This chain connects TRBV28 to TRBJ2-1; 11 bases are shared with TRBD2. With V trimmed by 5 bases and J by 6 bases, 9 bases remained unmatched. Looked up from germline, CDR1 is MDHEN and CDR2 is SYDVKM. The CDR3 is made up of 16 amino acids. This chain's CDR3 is CASSLGLAGSRNEQFF. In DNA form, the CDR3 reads TGTGCCAGCAGTCTAGGACTAGCGGGTTCCCGCAATGAGCAGTTCTTC.

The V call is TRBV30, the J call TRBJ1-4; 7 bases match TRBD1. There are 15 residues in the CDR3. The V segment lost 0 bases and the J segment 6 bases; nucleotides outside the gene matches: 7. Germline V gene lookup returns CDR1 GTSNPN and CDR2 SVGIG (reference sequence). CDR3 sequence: CAWSVVAGGYEKLFF. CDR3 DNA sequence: TGTGCCTGGAGTGTGGTGGCAGGGGGGTATGAAAAACTGTTTTTT. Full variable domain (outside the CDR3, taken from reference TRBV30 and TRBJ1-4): SQTIHQWPATLVQPVGSPLSLECTVEGTSNPNLYWYRQAAGRGLQLLFYSVGIGQISSEVPQNLSASRPQDRQFILSSKKLLLSDSGFYLCAWSVVAGGYEKLFFGSGTQLSVL.

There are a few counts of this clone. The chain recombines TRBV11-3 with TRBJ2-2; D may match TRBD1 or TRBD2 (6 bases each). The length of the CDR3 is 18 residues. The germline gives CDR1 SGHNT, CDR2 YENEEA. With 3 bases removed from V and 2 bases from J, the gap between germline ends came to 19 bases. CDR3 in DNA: TGTGCCAGCAGCTTGGGGGGCCCTATGGGAGTTAACACCGGGGAGCTGTTTTTT. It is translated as CASSLGGPMGVNTGELFF.

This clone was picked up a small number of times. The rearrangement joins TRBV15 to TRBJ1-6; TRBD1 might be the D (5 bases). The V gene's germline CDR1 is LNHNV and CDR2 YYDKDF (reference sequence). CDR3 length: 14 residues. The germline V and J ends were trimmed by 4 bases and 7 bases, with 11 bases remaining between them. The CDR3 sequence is CATSKGTINSPLHF. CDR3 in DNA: TGTGCCACCAGCAAGGGGACTATAAATTCACCCCTCCACTTT. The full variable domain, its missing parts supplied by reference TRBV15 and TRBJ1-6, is DAMVIQNPRYQVTQFGKPVTLSCSQTLNHNVMYWYQQKSSQAPKLLFHYYDKDFNNEADTPDNFQSRRPNTSFCFLDIRSPGLGDTAMYLCATSKGTINSPLHFGNGTRLTVT.

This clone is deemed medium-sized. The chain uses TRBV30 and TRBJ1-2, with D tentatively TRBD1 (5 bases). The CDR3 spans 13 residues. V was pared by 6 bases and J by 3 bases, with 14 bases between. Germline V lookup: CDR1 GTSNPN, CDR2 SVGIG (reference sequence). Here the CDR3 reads CACRDDGYYGYTF. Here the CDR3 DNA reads TGTGCCTGCCGGGACGACGGATACTATGGCTACACCTTC.

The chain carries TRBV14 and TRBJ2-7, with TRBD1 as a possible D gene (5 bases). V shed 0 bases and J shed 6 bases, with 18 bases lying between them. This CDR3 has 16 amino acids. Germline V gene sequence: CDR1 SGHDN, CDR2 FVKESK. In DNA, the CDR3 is TGTGCCAGCAGCCAAGAGATTGTCGGTTTAGGGGCCGAGCAGTACTTC. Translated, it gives CASSQEIVGLGAEQYF.

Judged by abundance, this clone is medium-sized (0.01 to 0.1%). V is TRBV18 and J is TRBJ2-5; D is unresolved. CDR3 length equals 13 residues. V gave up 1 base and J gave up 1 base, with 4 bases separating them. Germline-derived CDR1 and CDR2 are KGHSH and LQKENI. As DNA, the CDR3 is TGTGCCAGCTCACCACGGGGCCAAGAGACCCAGTACTTC. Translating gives CASSPRGQETQYF.

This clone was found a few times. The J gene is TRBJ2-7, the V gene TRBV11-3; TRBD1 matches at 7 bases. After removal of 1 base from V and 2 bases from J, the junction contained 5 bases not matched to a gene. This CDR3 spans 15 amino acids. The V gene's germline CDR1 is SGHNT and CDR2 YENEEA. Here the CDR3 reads CASSLGGQWAYEQYF. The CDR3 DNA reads TGTGCCAGCAGCTTAGGGGGACAGTGGGCCTACGAGCAGTACTTC.

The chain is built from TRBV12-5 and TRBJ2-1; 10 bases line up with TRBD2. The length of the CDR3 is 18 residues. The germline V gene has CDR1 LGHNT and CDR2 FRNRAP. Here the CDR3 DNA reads TGTGCCAGCACTCGATGGGCTAGCGGGGGCCTTTCCTACAATGAGCAGTTCTTC. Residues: CASTRWASGGLSYNEQFF.

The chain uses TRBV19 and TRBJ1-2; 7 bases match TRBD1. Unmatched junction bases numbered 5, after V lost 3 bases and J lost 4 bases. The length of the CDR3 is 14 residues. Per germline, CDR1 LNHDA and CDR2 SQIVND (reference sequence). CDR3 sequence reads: CASSIGRGTYGYTF. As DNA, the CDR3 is TGTGCCAGTAGTATCGGCAGGGGGACCTATGGCTACACCTTC.

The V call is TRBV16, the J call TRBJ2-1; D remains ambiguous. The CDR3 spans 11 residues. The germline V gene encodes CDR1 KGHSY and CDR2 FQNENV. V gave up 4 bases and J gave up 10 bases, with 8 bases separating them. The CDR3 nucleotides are TGTGCCAGCAGCCGTGGGTGGGAGCAGTTCTTC. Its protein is CASSRGWEQFF.

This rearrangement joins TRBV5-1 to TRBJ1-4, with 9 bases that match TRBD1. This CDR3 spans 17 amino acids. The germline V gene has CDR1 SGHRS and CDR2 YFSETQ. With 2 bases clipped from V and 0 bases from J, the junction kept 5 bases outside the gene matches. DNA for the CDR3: TGCGCCAGCAGCTTTACAGGGGGCGGCGCAACTAATGAAAAACTGTTTTTT. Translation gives CASSFTGGGATNEKLFF. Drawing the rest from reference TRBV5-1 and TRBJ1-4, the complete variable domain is KAGVTQTPRYLIKTRGQQVTLSCSPISGHRSVSWYQQTPGQGLQFLFEYFSETQRNKGNFPGRFSGRQFSNSRSEMNVSTLELGDSALYLCASSFTGGGATNEKLFFGSGTQLSVL.

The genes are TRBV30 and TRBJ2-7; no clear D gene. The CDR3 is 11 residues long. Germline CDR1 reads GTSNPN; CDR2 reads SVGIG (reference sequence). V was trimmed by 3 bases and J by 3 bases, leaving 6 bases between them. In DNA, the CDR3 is TGTGCCTGGAGCAAAAACTACGAGCAGTACTTC. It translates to CAWSKNYEQYF.

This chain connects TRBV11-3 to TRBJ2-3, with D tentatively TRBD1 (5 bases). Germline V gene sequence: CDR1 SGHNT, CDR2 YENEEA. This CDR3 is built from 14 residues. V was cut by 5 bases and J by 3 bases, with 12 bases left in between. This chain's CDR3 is CASSQDKYTDTQYF. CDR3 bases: TGTGCCAGCAGCCAGGACAAGTATACAGATACGCAGTATTTT.

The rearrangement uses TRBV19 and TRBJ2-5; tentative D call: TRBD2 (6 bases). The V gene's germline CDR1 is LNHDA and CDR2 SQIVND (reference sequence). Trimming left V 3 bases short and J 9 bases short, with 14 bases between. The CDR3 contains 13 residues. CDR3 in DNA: TGTGCCAGTAGTATGCGGGACCAAGGGCCCCAGTACTTC. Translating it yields CASSMRDQGPQYF.

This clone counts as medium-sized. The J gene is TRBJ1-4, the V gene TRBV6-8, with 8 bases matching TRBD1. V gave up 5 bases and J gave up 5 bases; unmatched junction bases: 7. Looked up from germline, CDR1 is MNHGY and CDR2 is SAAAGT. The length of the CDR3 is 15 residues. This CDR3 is CASSRRQGINEKLFF. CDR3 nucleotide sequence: TGTGCCAGCAGTCGTCGACAGGGGATAAATGAAAAACTGTTTTTT.